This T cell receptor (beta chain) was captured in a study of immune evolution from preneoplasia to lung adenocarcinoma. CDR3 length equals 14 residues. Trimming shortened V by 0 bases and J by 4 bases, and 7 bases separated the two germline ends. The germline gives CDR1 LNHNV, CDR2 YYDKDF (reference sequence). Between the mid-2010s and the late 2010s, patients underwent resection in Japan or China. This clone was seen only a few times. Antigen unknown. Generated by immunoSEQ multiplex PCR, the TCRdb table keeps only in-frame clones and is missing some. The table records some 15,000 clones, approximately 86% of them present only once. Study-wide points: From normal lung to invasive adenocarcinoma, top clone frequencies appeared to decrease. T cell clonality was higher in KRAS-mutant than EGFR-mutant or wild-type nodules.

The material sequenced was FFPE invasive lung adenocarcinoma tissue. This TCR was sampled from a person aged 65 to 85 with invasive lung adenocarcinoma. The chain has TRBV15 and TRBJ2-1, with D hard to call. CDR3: CATSRDYSYNEQFF. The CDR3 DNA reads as TGTGCCACCAGCAGAGATTACAGTTACAATGAGCAGTTCTTC.